The entry that follows covers one TCR beta chain sequence. The target antigen is unknown. With the read ending 3 residues before the CDR3 end, the germline J gene is used to fill in that end. This sample is drawn from a study of T cells in women clearing cervical HPV infection. The overall study: Cases: HPV16-related CIN3 or worse on histology, a couple of invasive cancers. The study's findings and limits: Richness plus V gene abundances separated cases from controls with AUC roughly 0.83. It is unknown whether associations predate infection; no effector/memory or HPV-specific sorting.

CDR1 SQVTM and CDR2 ANQGSEA come from the germline V gene. This CDR3 has 16 amino acids. Trimming cost V 1 base and J 2 bases; bases outside gene matches: 3. Genomic DNA, averaging about 1,200 ng per sample, yielded TCR beta CDR3 via immunoSEQ. Assay used: immunoSEQ multiplex PCR; TCRdb lists only in-frame clones, some missing. The listing contains fewer than 30,000 clones. The chain combines TRBV29-1 with TRBJ2-4; 12 nucleotides align to TRBD1. Material for sequencing was blood buffy coat. This TCR was recovered from a woman between 18 and 70 years old with a cervical HPV16 infection that either progressed to CIN3+ or cleared (not recorded which). The CDR3 reads CSVEVGQGAPKNIQYF. The sequenced part of the CDR3 DNA is TGCAGCGTTGAAGTGGGACAGGGGGCGCCCAAAAACATT.